Listed below are T cell receptor beta chains from one sample, sequenced in a study of blood T cell repertoires in COVID-19. Repertoires were generated with immunoSEQ multiplex PCR, while TCRdb's copy carries only in-frame clones and drops some. The sample yields about 50,000 clones, 80% to 90% seen once. The sequenced material came from peripheral blood. Receptors originate from a human donor in a cohort sampled during active COVID-19. The conserved cysteine and the conserved F or W are not part of the CDR3 here.

TRBJ2-5,TRBV5-1,ASSLSRTSGVETQY
TRBJ1-5,TRBV25-1,ASRGQLNQPQH
TRBJ2-1,TRBV5-1,ASSALAGESYNEQF
TRBJ2-7,TRBV18,ASSPPGATEQY
TRBJ2-1,TRBV10-3,AISETKDTPGDEQF
TRBJ2-7,TRBV5-1,ASHRSSGELSEQY
TRBJ1-6,TRBV5-1,ASSLQGANSPLH
TRBJ1-1,TRBV7-2,ASSLRQPLEAF
TRBJ2-6,TRBV5-5,ASSLGQGVSGANVLT
TRBJ1-5,TRBV28,ASSLSSNNQPQH
TRBJ2-1,TRBV21-1,ASSKVGRGPGLSYNEQF
TRBJ1-1,TRBV7-2,ASSFTGGTEAF
TRBJ2-7,TRBV19,ASSIGGTEYYEQY
TRBJ2-5,TRBV4-3,ASSQDPRGAGKTQY
TRBJ2-7,TRBV2,ASSTPGGNYEQY
TRBJ2-3,TRBV7-3,ASSPSGNTDTQY
TRBJ1-1,TRBV2,ASRAEGNTEAF
TRBJ2-1,TRBV5-1,ASSQTSGEYNEQF
TRBJ2-1,TRBV10-1,ASSDASGEF
TRBJ2-6,TRBV15,ATSRVAGGFSGANVLT
TRBJ2-7,TRBV5-1,ASNDQSGTYYEQY
TRBJ2-2,TRBV30,AWSSSGKGTGELF
TRBJ2-1,TRBV24-1,ATSDPGASGRPHYSYNEQF
TRBJ1-2,TRBV29-1,SVVIGSRSGYT
TRBJ2-7,TRBV5-1,ASRPSLDREQY
TRBJ1-1,TRBV7-6,ASSLGRGVTEAF
TRBJ2-7,TRBV29-1,SVAEGQSYEQY
TRBJ2-2,TRBV5-4,ASSLDRNTGELF
TRBJ1-5,TRBV7-2,ASSLAGTVSNQPQH
TRBJ1-2,TRBV19,ASSFMTGLSGYT
TRBJ2-4,TRBV6-5,ASSYSGQGLNIQY
TRBJ2-1,TRBV27,ASSLGTDQTEQF
TRBJ2-3,TRBV10-2,ASSQNTDTQY
TRBJ1-5,TRBV7-2,ASSLGGHQPQH
TRBJ2-5,TRBV30,AWTPGQQKY
TRBJ1-1,TRBV14,ASSHGLEAF
TRBJ2-1,TRBV4-3,ASSQDLAGANEQF
TRBJ1-1,TRBV5-6,ASSLGQANTEAF
TRBJ2-7,TRBV5-1,ASSLAVKETGGYEQY
TRBJ2-2,TRBV24-1,ATSDLSGRASGRAGAGELF
TRBJ2-5,TRBV24-1,ATSDPGTSGMVYGETQY
TRBJ2-1,TRBV5-1,ASSLAGQAAYNEQF
TRBJ2-1,TRBV18,ASSLGGSSYNEQF
TRBJ2-7,TRBV11-3,ASSFRQGGYEQY
TRBJ1-2,TRBV10-3,AISGGPGSNYGYT
TRBJ2-7,TRBV5-1,ASSTPATGVYEQY
TRBJ2-7,TRBV7-7,ASSPSEASGRNEQY
TRBJ1-5,TRBV6-5,ASSQAGIWYQPQH
TRBJ2-1,TRBV3-1/TRBV3-2,ASSQGSAGDTEQF
TRBJ1-5,TRBV15,ATSRAGRRDQPQH
TRBJ2-4,TRBV27,ASSLGLAVAGKNIQY
TRBJ2-5,TRBV24-1,ATSLGEGSGTQY
TRBJ1-5,TRBV6-5,ASSSGQAGGPQH
TRBJ2-3,TRBV19,ASSIVGGADTQY
TRBJ2-7,TRBV18,ASSPIRGSTYEQY
TRBJ1-1,TRBV30,AWRQGQGRLAF